The sequence of this T cell receptor (beta chain) was determined in a study of T cells in Graves' hyperthyroidism and ophthalmopathy. Study-wide results and limits: The model anticipated ophthalmopathy a median 6.5 months pre-onset.

RNA transcripts were the template for amplifying TCR beta CDR3 regions. TCR CDR3 regions were first amplified by RT-PCR with HTBI primers. From the multiplex PCR reads, TCRdb called clonotypes with MiXCR, one entry per CDR3 protein. The sample contains around 700,000 distinct CDR3 sequences, 35% of which appear only once. This CDR3 has 17 amino acids. J gave up 2 bases and V 5 bases, and 13 bases lay outside the gene matches. CDR1 and CDR2 (germline): SEHNR, FQNEAQ (reference sequence). The study left out patients who had uncontrolled infection, other autoimmune disease, pregnancy or lactation. The authors took PBMCs from roughly 10 ml fresh peripheral blood. This clonotype has just a few counts. Its antigen is currently unknown.

The sequencing input was blood. V is TRBV7-9 and J is TRBJ2-7; 9 bases align to TRBD1. This clonotype was obtained from a woman aged 40 to 50 with Graves' hyperthyroidism. CDR3 sequence reads: CASSPGKPGQGTYEQYF. CDR3 nucleotide sequence: TGTGCCAGCAGCCCGGGCAAACCGGGACAGGGAACCTACGAGCAGTACTTC.